This T cell receptor (beta chain) was sequenced during a study of cytomegalovirus exposure and HLA in healthy donors (dated by TCRdb to 2015 to 2018). For the wider study: In an earlier analysis of 550 to 750 of the donors, about 270 Gb of sequence data and 117 million unique TCR beta sequences from 150 million to 200 million T cells were reported. Roughly 300 gigabases of sequencing data and tens of millions of unique TCR sequences were included in an early release covering about 700 HLA-typed donors. Of the roughly 420 genotyped donors, approximately 81% were placed in the genetic ancestry cluster associated with self-reported Caucasian donors. The study aimed to test whether cataloging public T cell receptors could reveal signatures of past pathogen exposure. The T cell repertoires of under 700 subjects were profiled by immunosequencing and related to cytomegalovirus serostatus. Along with the roughly 710-subject first cohort, a separate validation cohort of more than 90 different subjects was used. The study combined high-throughput TCR immunosequencing, statistical association of individual TCRs with disease status, and machine learning to predict cytomegalovirus infection status. In a later analysis, previously published TCR beta repertoires from fewer than 750 donors were re-analyzed and high-resolution HLA genotyping was added so that TCR occurrence patterns could be studied. In the later analysis, no new phenotypic data were used to find candidate immune exposures; instead, reliance was placed on TCR beta sequences and their occurrence across donors. In an earlier analysis of more than 550 of the donors, high-throughput TCR beta sequencing was used to judge whether each TCR beta V gene segment behaved as functional or pseudogenic. Donor age, sex, ethnicity and CMV serostatus were collected together with the repertoire data. Genome-wide SNP genotypes for about three fifths of the roughly 700 donors were used in a later genetic analysis, which treated that subset as a discovery cohort. All discovery cohort repertoires had been generated using a single sequencing platform. HLA typing included class I and class II loci at four-digit resolution. The number of typed donors differed by locus: roughly 629-640 for A, B, C, DRB1 and DQB1; 522 for DQA1; 606 for DPA1; and roughly 490 for DPB1. Roughly 5 DR-DQ haplotypes were handled as single units for association and clustering, since linkage in the cohort was strong. Among over 350 genotyped donors of the cohort, an average of approximately 240,000 unique TCR beta nucleotide sequences were sequenced per donor, about a sixth of them non-productive.

The paper's findings and limits, for the study overall: The authors suggested that the approach could potentially be generalized to other disease states and immunological phenotypes. According to a later analysis, parvovirus B19, influenza, CMV and Epstein-Barr virus appeared linked to several top co-occurrence clusters. Some IMGT-functional V segments, including TRBV6-2 and TRBV6-3, could not be told apart with the 87-base-pair reads, so those segments were excluded. In a later analysis, the rate of TCR association differed among HLA loci, with DRB1 alleles having the most associated TCRs and HLA-C alleles having the fewest. The presence/absence analyses assumed that sequencing depth was roughly uniform across donors, and that assumption may not be true. Broadly in line with IMGT annotations, most TCR beta V segments showed up in productive rearrangements about 90% or about 30% of the time in an earlier analysis of around 550 of the donors. An association between a missense DCLRE1C variant and V-gene and J-gene trimming of TCR beta chains was found in a later genetic analysis and replicated in an independent cohort. A later genetic analysis reported fewer N-insertions in productive TCRs among donors in an Asian-associated ancestry cluster than the approximately 670-donor mean. A few of the identified cytomegalovirus-associated TCR beta chains were confirmed in vitro to be specific for cytomegalovirus antigens. In a later analysis, most CMV-associated TCR beta chains were found to appear HLA-restricted, with HLA associations seemingly driven largely by CMV exposure. Compared with equally common non-associated chains, HLA-associated TCR beta chains in a later analysis were more clonally expanded and had lower generation probabilities. In the study, some 160 TCR beta chains were listed as associated with cytomegalovirus. Correlated functional status among segregating V segments might reflect linkage disequilibrium, but an unknown experimental factor could not be ruled out. While some public TCRs were present in many individuals, most TCR sequences turned up only very rarely across donors. A cluster of highly shared sequence variants was judged likely to be a technical artifact of the sequencing pipeline. The earlier analysis of 450 to 700 of the donors excluded 15 to 20 rarely observed V segments, including chromosome 9 orphons, because counts were too low. Because some donors lacked HLA typing at each locus, the association tests relied only on the typed subset. A further reported finding was that TCR beta sequences accurately predicted the HLA-A and HLA-B alleles for most subjects in the first cohort. The classifier was reported to diagnose cytomegalovirus status with high specificity and sensitivity in both the original and validation cohorts. When HLA alleles, especially DR and DQ, strongly co-occurred, attributing TCR associations to individual alleles was difficult. CMV serostatus was the only immune exposure information available for the cohort. In a later analysis, some 17,000 TCR beta sequences were associated with specific HLA alleles at a false discovery rate of 0.05. In this cohort, only TCR beta chains were sequenced, and detectable features were limited by the absence of alpha or paired-chain data.

Library method: the immunoSEQ multiplex PCR assay. For the multiplex PCR, a mixture combining 60 forward primers for TCR Vbeta segments and 13 reverse primers for TCR Jbeta segments was used. A multiplex PCR assay on genomic DNA amplified the CDR3 region of rearranged TCR beta genes. The amplified TCR beta libraries were sequenced on the Illumina HiSeq System as 87-base-pair reads. In the original analysis: In a later analysis, roughly 80 million unique TCR beta chains were counted across the approximately 670 repertoires, and roughly 11 million of these chains were shared by at least two donors. A nearest-neighbor algorithm error-corrected the raw reads and collapsed the reads into unique sequences, merging closely related sequences to remove PCR and sequencing errors. Alignment of CDR3 sequences to IMGT reference sequences was used to assign V, D and J gene segments. For a sequence to be retained, at least a six-nucleotide match to both a V gene segment and a J gene segment was required. A rearrangement was called productive if the CDR3 had no stop codons and remained in frame with V and J, and every other rearrangement was called non-productive. CDR3 was defined by IMGT convention, running from the second conserved V-encoded cysteine to the conserved J-encoded phenylalanine. The earlier analysis of fewer than 750 of the donors excluded sequences that lacked an unambiguous match to a single V gene segment. An earlier analysis of fewer than 750 of the donors classified V segments as functional when productive rearrangements were above 56.7% and as segregating when the standard deviation between donors was above 5%. To diagnose cytomegalovirus status from the catalog of TCR beta chain sequences, a statistical classification framework was built. V and J gene assignment, in a later analysis, came from comparing TCR nucleotide sequences with IMGT/GENE-DB human TR gene sequences. A later analysis assigned CDR3 sequences and most-parsimonious VDJ recombination scenarios with the TCRdist pipeline. In a later analysis, each TCR beta chain was defined by its CDR3 amino acid sequence together with its V-gene family, and reads without a unique V-gene family were excluded. In a later analysis, several hundred highly shared, low-generation-probability nucleotide sequences were removed to address suspected cross-contamination and a sequencing artifact. A later analysis calculated a clonal expansion index for each public chain from normalized within-repertoire ranks of inferred template counts. In a later analysis, generation probabilities were computed using a VDJ recombination model fitted to out-of-frame rearrangements, and the results were checked against IGoR. Hypergeometric tests were used in a later analysis to score TCR-TCR, TCR-HLA and TCR-CMV co-occurrence, with a repertoire-size bias correction applied to the TCR pairs. To estimate false discovery rates, a later analysis permuted the HLA or CMV assignments 20 times. In a later analysis, co-occurring TCRs were grouped using DBSCAN, with TCRdist sequence similarity added in when clustering inside HLA-allele-positive subsets. For co-occurrence clustering, repertoires with fewer than 30,000 or more than 120,000 public chains were excluded, along with 4 to 6 repertoires with anomalous nucleotide sharing. Not all clones reach the TCRdb copy of this immuneACCESS table, which keeps in-frame sequences only. Checked studies attribute under half of the gap to unresolved V genes and leave the rest unexplained. That table gives V, J and clone size, and the DNA gave D and trimming. This sample holds some 110,000 clones; 65% to 80% were observed only once. Around 5.8% of the sample rests with the top ten.

For CDR1 and CDR2, the germline V gene (reference sequence) lists LNHDA and SQIVND. Relative to germline, V is 1 base shorter and J is 3 bases shorter, with 10 bases between their ends. The CDR3 starts with the cysteine, ends with the phenylalanine, and has 14 residues. The sequence is cut down to CDR3 DNA, 42 bases in frame from base 1. In total, roughly 670 healthy bone marrow donors made up the cohort. At the time of sampling, every cohort member was nominally healthy, though immune exposures that went unrecorded were likely present. The donor was CMV seropositive and belonged to the group of over 250 seropositive cohort members. A peripheral blood sample was provided by each donor, and peripheral blood mononuclear cells were used for TCR beta sequencing. Genomic DNA extraction from the blood cell samples was performed with the Qiagen DNeasy Blood Extraction Kit. With regard to this clone: The specificity of this receptor is unknown. There are no base qualities to consult, and no much larger clone falls within one base.

This clonotype was obtained from a woman aged 50 to 65 in good health and CMV-seropositive. The chain is made from TRBV19 and TRBJ2-7; the D gene remains uncertain. Sequencing input: PBMCs. The DNA sequence is TGTGCCAGTAGTATAGTCGGCGGCTACTACGAGCAGTACTTC. Translated, this gives CASSIVGGYYEQYF. Reference TRBV19 and TRBJ2-7 proteins supply the regions before and after the CDR3; the full variable domain is: DGGITQSPKYLFRKEGQNVTLSCEQNLNHDAMYWYRQDPGQGLRLIYYSQIVNDFQKGDIAEGYSVSREKKESFPLTVTSAQKNPTAFYLCASSIVGGYYEQYFGPGTRLTVT.